This passage covers 21 T cell receptor beta chains from one sample sequenced in a study of molecular identifiers for immune sequencing clone quantification. MiXCR, run by TCRdb on the PCR reads, gives a single entry per CDR3 protein. The table records about 510,000 distinct CDR3 sequences, approximately 25% of them present only once. The source material was naive CD8+ T cells from blood, with Jurkat cell RNA spiked in. Subset specified: FACS-sorted CD8+CD4-CCR7+CD45RA+ naive T cells. The receptor source for this set is a human donor in good health. Some libraries in this study had Jurkat cell RNA spiked in.

This clonotype has more than one count but fewer than ten. The genes are TRBV5-1 and TRBJ1-4; D is unresolved. V gave up 0 bases and J gave up 4 bases, with 13 bases separating them. Germline V CDR1 and CDR2: SGHRS, YFSETQ. The length of the CDR3 is 16 residues. In DNA form, the CDR3 reads TGCGCCAGCAGCTTGGAGGCGGGCGGATATAATGAAAAACTGTTTTTT. Its translation: CASSLEAGGYNEKLFF.

This clonotype was counted at least ten times. This chain joins TRBV9 and TRBJ2-2, with 11 bases that match TRBD1. This CDR3 has 16 amino acids. CDR1 is SGDLS and CDR2 is YYNGEE in the germline V gene. Losses at the gene ends were 5 bases for V and 0 bases for J; bases not matched to a gene: 3. CDR3 coding DNA: TGTGCCAGCAGACCGGGACAGGGGGCGAACACCGGGGAGCTGTTTTTT. This translates into CASRPGQGANTGELFF.

Comments on this clonotype: Since a much larger clone is just one base distant, this may be a read error. The V call is TRBV25-1, the J call TRBJ1-1; a weak D match, TRBD1 (5 bases). CDR1 is MGHDK, CDR2 SYGVNS, per germline. This CDR3 region has 13 residues. The CDR3 DNA is TGTGCCAGCAGTGAAGGAGGGGAAACTGAAGCTTCCTTT. Translation gives CASSEGGETEASF.

This clonotype has just one count. The junction shows a germline mismatch at one end, possibly a read error. The CDR3 reads CASSPFPLSSGANVLAF. In nucleotides, the CDR3 is TGTGCCAGCAGCCCCTTCCCCCTGAGCTCTGGGGCCAACGTCCTGGCTTTC. The chain couples TRBV11-2 to TRBJ2-6; possibly TRBD1 for D (5 bases). This CDR3 is 17 amino acids long. Looked up from germline, CDR1 is SGHAT and CDR2 is FQNNGV. Drawing the rest from reference TRBV11-2 and TRBJ2-6, the complete variable domain is EAGVAQSPRYKIIEKRQSVAFWCNPISGHATLYWYQQILGQGPKLLIQFQNNGVVDDSQLPKDRFSAERLKGVDSTLKIQPAKLEDSAVYLCASSPFPLSSGANVLAFGAGSRLTVL.

This clonotype was recorded at least ten times. The chain employs TRBV6-5 and TRBJ2-7; TRBD1 matches at 12 bases. CDR3 size: 15 residues. With V trimmed by 5 bases and J by 7 bases, 9 bases remained unmatched. Germline CDR1 MNHEY, CDR2 SVGAGI. CDR3 nucleotide sequence: TGTGCCAGCAGTCTCACCGGGACAGGGGGCTGGGAGCAGTACTTC. Protein: CASSLTGTGGWEQYF.

This clonotype was seen more than once but under ten times. The junction and the germline gene differ at one end; a read error may be behind it. This rearrangement joins TRBV3-1 to TRBJ2-2; TRBD2 is a possible D gene (5 bases). Germline loops: CDR1 LGHDT, CDR2 YNNKEL (reference sequence). The CDR3 runs 15 residues. CDR3 protein: CASSQEWGSLGELLF. The DNA of the CDR3 is TGTGCCAGCAGCCAAGAATGGGGATCCCTCGGGGAGCTGCTTTTT.

As regards this clonotype: A much bigger clone sits one base away, suggesting this may be a read error. The chain links TRBV28 to TRBJ1-5; D is possibly TRBD1 (6 bases). The germline V gene has CDR1 MDHEN and CDR2 SYDVKM. The CDR3 runs 15 residues. CDR3 residues: CAGSFVQGPGQPQHF. As DNA, the CDR3 is TGTGCCGGCAGTTTTGTCCAGGGGCCGGGACAGCCCCAGCATTTT. The variable domain in full, completed from reference TRBV28 and TRBJ1-5, reads DVKVTQSSRYLVKRTGEKVFLECVQDMDHENMFWYRQDPGLGLRLIYFSYDVKMKEKGDIPEGYSVSREKKERFSLILESASTNQTSMYLCAGSFVQGPGQPQHFGDGTRLSIL.

This clonotype was detected a few times. CDR3 DNA: TGTGCCAGCGCCCTCTCTAGCGGGAGTTGGTATACGCAGTATTTT. Amino acids: CASALSSGSWYTQYF. The chain has TRBV6-5 and TRBJ2-3; TRBD2 matches at 10 bases. The J segment lost 7 bases and the V segment lost 8 bases, leaving 12 bases of the junction unmatched. Per germline, CDR1 MNHEY and CDR2 SVGAGI. The CDR3 is 15 residues long.

In its sample, this clonotype was seen many times. This chain joins TRBV6-5 and TRBJ2-4, with a weak D call TRBD2 (5 bases). The CDR3 runs 14 residues. V lost 6 bases to trimming and J lost 6 bases, with 15 bases between them. The V gene's germline CDR1 is MNHEY and CDR2 SVGAGI. CDR3 in DNA: TGTGCCAGCAGCAGGACTCCTACTGGAAACATTCAGTACTTC. It specifies CASSRTPTGNIQYF.

This chain uses TRBV3-1 with TRBJ2-7; D is undetermined. V shed 0 bases and J shed 4 bases, with 10 bases lying between them. CDR3 size: 14 residues. Per the germline V gene, CDR1 is LGHDT and CDR2 is YNNKEL (reference sequence). The CDR3 region is CASSQEAQTYEQYF. The CDR3 DNA reads TGTGCCAGCAGCCAAGAAGCGCAGACGTACGAGCAGTACTTC.

Note on this clonotype: A read error may explain this, as a much larger clone is one base away. The rearrangement links TRBV9 to TRBJ1-1; the D gene is possibly TRBD1 (6 bases). The CDR3 is 15 amino acids. The germline V gene encodes CDR1 SGDLS and CDR2 YYNGEE. For the CDR3, the DNA is TGTGCCGGCAGCGCAGAGGGGGGCCCGAACACTGAAGCTTTCTTT. Translating it yields CAGSAEGGPNTEAFF.

This clonotype was recorded many times. Relative to the germline gene, one junction end is altered; a read error may explain this. The chain combines TRBV11-2 with TRBJ1-1; no clear D. The CDR3 spans 14 residues. The germline CDR1 and CDR2 sequences are SGHAT and FQNNGV. The CDR3 DNA sequence: TGTGCCAGCAGTTTAGGTCTAGGGAACACTGAAGCTTTCTTT. Its translation is CASSLGLGNTEAFF.

This clonotype was counted a few times. The CDR3 protein is CASCSGQANYGYTF. Here the CDR3 DNA reads TGTGCCAGCTGTTCTGGACAGGCTAACTATGGCTACACCTTC. This chain links TRBV2 with TRBJ1-2; 7 bases agree with TRBD1. V shed 8 bases and J 0 bases; nucleotides not matched to a gene: 6. Germline V lookup: CDR1 SNHLY, CDR2 FYNNEI. The CDR3 has 14 residues.

The chain carries TRBV29-1 and TRBJ2-3; 14 nucleotides agree with TRBD2. CDR1 and CDR2 from the germline V gene are SQVTM and ANQGSEA. The junction had 9 bases not matched to a gene; V was cut back by 6 bases and J by 7 bases. The CDR3 is made up of 15 amino acids. The CDR3: CSVAGLAGGPNTQYF. CDR3 DNA: TGCAGCGTCGCCGGACTAGCGGGAGGCCCAAATACGCAGTATTTT.

This chain uses TRBV4-3 with TRBJ2-7; no firm D call. V lost 1 base and J lost 2, with 12 bases in between. Germline V gene lookup returns CDR1 LGHNA and CDR2 YSLEER. The CDR3 runs to 15 residues. CDR3: CASSQVPTTAYEQYF. DNA of the CDR3: TGCGCCAGCAGCCAAGTCCCCACTACCGCCTACGAGCAGTACTTC.

This clonotype was detected only once. This may be a read error: a much more frequent sequence differs by one nucleotide. This CDR3 reads CASSPSSGNQPQHF. CDR3 DNA: TGTGCCAGCAGCCCTTCTTCGGGGAATCAGCCCCAGCATTTT. The rearrangement joins TRBV12-3 or TRBV12-4 to TRBJ1-5; D unclear. This CDR3 spans 14 amino acids. V gave up 6 bases and J gave up 4 bases, with 13 bases separating them.

The chain has TRBV5-1 and TRBJ2-1; D not certain. Germline V gives CDR1 SGHRS, CDR2 YFSETQ. V was trimmed by 4 bases and J by 3 bases, leaving 14 bases between them. CDR3 length: 15 amino acids. The CDR3 coding sequence is TGCGCCAGCAGCCAGACGGACGAGAGCTACAATGAGCAGTTCTTC. This sequence encodes CASSQTDESYNEQFF. The full variable domain, its missing parts supplied by reference TRBV5-1 and TRBJ2-1, is KAGVTQTPRYLIKTRGQQVTLSCSPISGHRSVSWYQQTPGQGLQFLFEYFSETQRNKGNFPGRFSGRQFSNSRSEMNVSTLELGDSALYLCASSQTDESYNEQFFGPGTRLTVL.

This chain links TRBV6-5 with TRBJ2-5; no clear D. The CDR3 length is 12 residues. Germline lookup yields CDR1 MNHEY and CDR2 SVGAGI. V lost 6 bases to trimming and J lost 4 bases, with 9 bases between them. The CDR3 region has the DNA TGTGCCAGCAGATCAGGCCGAGAGACCCAGTACTTC. Its protein product is CASRSGRETQYF.

This clonotype was counted ten times or more. The gene calls are TRBV6-2 or TRBV6-3 and TRBJ1-5, with D tentatively TRBD1 (5 bases). CDR1 and CDR2 (germline): MNHEY, SVGEGT. V lost 3 bases and J 8 bases, leaving 8 bases between the germline ends. CDR3 length equals 12 residues. The CDR3 DNA is TGTGCCAGCAGTTATTGGGGGGAGCCCCAGCATTTT. Protein sequence: CASSYWGEPQHF.

This clonotype showed up just a few times. The chain carries TRBV7-9 and TRBJ2-7; no clear D. This CDR3 spans 13 amino acids. Trimming took off 4 bases at V and 4 bases at J, with 11 bases between the two ends. Germline assignment: CDR1 SEHNR and CDR2 FQNEAQ (reference sequence). CDR3 sequence: CASSSTLQYEQYF. CDR3 coding DNA: TGTGCCAGCAGCTCCACACTCCAGTACGAGCAGTACTTC.

This clonotype showed up just once. A read error may produce the germline difference seen at one junction end. The J gene is TRBJ2-7, the V gene TRBV7-6, with TRBD1 matching over 8 bases. Germline-derived CDR1 and CDR2 are SGHVS and FNYEAQ. The CDR3 runs to 14 residues. In DNA, the CDR3 is TGTGCCAGCTCGAAGGACAGGGTCAACTACGAGCAATACTTC. It encodes CASSKDRVNYEQYF. The entire variable domain, with the rest obtained from reference TRBV7-6 and TRBJ2-7, is as follows: GAGVSQSPRYKVTKRGQDVALRCDPISGHVSLYWYRQALGQGPEFLTYFNYEAQQDKSGLPNDRFSAERPEGSISTLTIQRTEQRDSAMYRCASSKDRVNYEQYFGPGTRLTVT.